This is a list of T cell receptor beta chains from one sample in a study of blood T cell repertoires in COVID-19. The repertoire was sequenced with immunoSEQ multiplex PCR; TCRdb's copy has only in-frame clones and lacks some. This sample has about 180,000 clones, with about 84% found just once. The sample taken for sequencing was peripheral blood. Every receptor here comes from a person aged 70 to 79 with COVID-19, enrolled during active disease. CDR3s include the opening cysteine and the closing phenylalanine or tryptophan. D genes are given only for firm matches. For some rows the clone size is stated as once, few or many, or as a class when expanded; others skip it.

NA	TRBV5-1	TRBD1	TRBJ1-6	TGCGCCAGCCAAGTCGAGACAGGGGATTCACCCCTCCACTTT	CASQVETGDSPLHF
once	TRBV3-1/TRBV3-2	TRBD2	TRBJ2-7	TGTGCCAGCAGCCAGTCCGGGACTAACATCTACGAGCAGTACTTC	CASSQSGTNIYEQYF
NA	TRBV14	TRBD1	TRBJ1-6	TGTGCCAGCAGCGGGGGACAGCGGTATTCACCCCTCCACTTT	CASSGGQRYSPLHF
NA	TRBV7-8	NA	TRBJ1-5	TGTGCCAGCAGCTTAGCCAGGGGAGGGGGCAATCAGCCCCAGCATTTT	CASSLARGGGNQPQHF
NA	TRBV2	NA	TRBJ2-7	TGTGCCAGCAGTCAAAGGGCTAGCGCATCCTACGAGCAGTACTTC	CASSQRASASYEQYF
NA	TRBV5-1	NA	TRBJ2-1	TGCGCCAGCAGCTTGGACGAGGTCAGTACATACTACAATGAGCAGTTCTTC	CASSLDEVSTYYNEQFF
NA	TRBV28	TRBD1	TRBJ1-5	TGTGCCAGCAGTGTCAACGGGCTCAGGGGGAGCAATCAGCCCCAGCATTTT	CASSVNGLRGSNQPQHF
NA	TRBV5-1	NA	TRBJ2-3	TGCGCCAGCAGCTTGGGGCAGGGTAAAGATACGCAGTATTTT	CASSLGQGKDTQYF
NA	TRBV15	NA	TRBJ2-5	TGTGCCACCAGCGAGAGGGTGTACCAAGAGACCCAGTACTTC	CATSERVYQETQYF
NA	TRBV19	NA	TRBJ1-2	TGTGCCAGTAGGATAACAGGAATCGGTACTAATGGCTACACCTTC	CASRITGIGTNGYTF
NA	TRBV25-1	NA	TRBJ2-1	TGTGCCAGCATTCGGGGGAATGAGCAGTTCTTC	CASIRGNEQFF
NA	TRBV7-6	TRBD1	TRBJ2-1	TGTGCCAGCAGCTTAGCCGGGACAGACAATGAGCAGTTCTTC	CASSLAGTDNEQFF
NA	TRBV30	TRBD1	TRBJ1-1	TGTGCCTTGGGACAGGGAAACACTGAAGCTTTCTTT	CALGQGNTEAFF
NA	TRBV12-1	NA	TRBJ1-6	TGTGCCAGCAGCTTTGGCGCGGATTATTATAATTCACCCCTCCACTTT	CASSFGADYYNSPLHF
NA	TRBV5-6	TRBD1	TRBJ2-5	TGTGCCAGCAGCTCGGTGCGACAGGGAGAGACCCAGTACTTC	CASSSVRQGETQYF
NA	TRBV9	TRBD2	TRBJ2-5	TGTGCCAGCAGCGAGGGAGGGACTAGCGGGCAAGAGACCCAGTACTTC	CASSEGGTSGQETQYF
NA	TRBV4-1	TRBD1	TRBJ1-3	TGCGCCAGCAGCCAAGCTGGACAGGGGTTATCTGGAAACACCATATATTTT	CASSQAGQGLSGNTIYF
NA	TRBV20-1	NA	TRBJ1-2	TGCAGTGCTAGTCCTACAGGCTATGGCTACACCTTC	CSASPTGYGYTF
NA	TRBV2	NA	TRBJ2-2	TGTGCCAGCAGCGCAGGGATTGCCGGGGAGCTGTTTTTT	CASSAGIAGELFF
once	TRBV4-2	TRBD2	TRBJ2-1	TGTGCCAGCAGCCAACTAGCGGGTAATCCTTCCGAGCAGTTCTTC	CASSQLAGNPSEQFF
few	TRBV7-7	NA	TRBJ1-1	TGTGCCAGCAGCGTTGGACGGGGCACTGAAGCTTTCTTT	CASSVGRGTEAFF
NA	TRBV10-3	TRBD2	TRBJ2-3	TGTGCCACAGCCGGGACTAGCGTAACAGATACGCAGTATTTT	CATAGTSVTDTQYF
NA	TRBV27	TRBD1	TRBJ1-5	TGTGCCAGCAGTTTAACCGACAGGGGACATACCTGCTTAAGCAATCAGCCCCAGCATTTT	CASSLTDRGHTCLSNQPQHF
once	TRBV3-1/TRBV3-2	NA	TRBJ2-1	TGTGCCAGCGGTCGACAGGACTCCTACAGTGAGCAGTTCTTC	CASGRQDSYSEQFF
NA	TRBV7-2	NA	TRBJ1-3	TGTGCCAGCAGCTTAGGCGGGGGGCCTGGAAACACCATATATTTT	CASSLGGGPGNTIYF
NA	TRBV2	NA	TRBJ2-7	TGTGCCAGCACCCGGACAGAGGCCGCGACGGAACAGTACTTC	CASTRTEAATEQYF
NA	TRBV7-4	NA	TRBJ2-3	TGTGCCAGCAGCTCTTTGAGTTTGGAGGACACAGATACGCAGTATTTT	CASSSLSLEDTDTQYF
once	TRBV18	NA	TRBJ2-2	TGTGCCAGCTCGGCAGGGGACACCGGGGAGCTGTTTTTT	CASSAGDTGELFF
NA	TRBV12-3/TRBV12-4	NA	TRBJ1-1	TGTGCCAGCAGTTTTAGTGGGAGTAGTGAAGCTTTCTTT	CASSFSGSSEAFF
NA	TRBV29-1	TRBD1	TRBJ1-2	TGCAGCGTTCGGGACAGGGGCTATGGCTACACCTTC	CSVRDRGYGYTF
NA	TRBV6-2/TRBV6-3	TRBD1	TRBJ1-2	TGTGCCAGCAGTGGACAGGGGAACTATGGCTACACCTTC	CASSGQGNYGYTF
few	TRBV9	NA	TRBJ1-1	TGTGCCAGCAGCGCGACCCTCCGGACAGCGAACACTGAAGCTTTCTTT	CASSATLRTANTEAFF
NA	TRBV9	TRBD1	TRBJ1-3	TGTGCCAGCAGCGCCGGGACAGGGTGGAGGACTGGAAACACCATATATTTT	CASSAGTGWRTGNTIYF
NA	TRBV6-4	NA	TRBJ1-6	TGTGCCAGCAGTGAGGGTAGGGGAAATTCACCCCTCCACTTT	CASSEGRGNSPLHF
few	TRBV19	NA	TRBJ1-5	TGTGCCAGCTCCCGAGGGGGAGAAGCAATTCAGCCCCAGCATTTT	CASSRGGEAIQPQHF
NA	TRBV2	TRBD1	TRBJ1-4	TGTGCCAGCAGTCGAGGGGGCACAACTAATGAAAAACTGTTTTTT	CASSRGGTTNEKLFF
NA	TRBV7-3	TRBD1	TRBJ1-2	TGTGCCAGCAGCCCAGCCGGGACAGGCAACCGCTATGGCTACACCTTC	CASSPAGTGNRYGYTF
NA	TRBV4-1	NA	TRBJ2-7	TGCGCCAGCAGCCAACCAGGGAGGTCCTACGAGCAGTACTTC	CASSQPGRSYEQYF
NA	TRBV5-4	NA	TRBJ2-1	TGTGCCAGCAGCTCGGACAAGAACTACAATGAGCAGTTCTTC	CASSSDKNYNEQFF
NA	TRBV5-1	TRBD1	TRBJ1-2	TGCGCCAGCAGCTTGTCAGGGGGAGCCTATGGCTACACCTTC	CASSLSGGAYGYTF